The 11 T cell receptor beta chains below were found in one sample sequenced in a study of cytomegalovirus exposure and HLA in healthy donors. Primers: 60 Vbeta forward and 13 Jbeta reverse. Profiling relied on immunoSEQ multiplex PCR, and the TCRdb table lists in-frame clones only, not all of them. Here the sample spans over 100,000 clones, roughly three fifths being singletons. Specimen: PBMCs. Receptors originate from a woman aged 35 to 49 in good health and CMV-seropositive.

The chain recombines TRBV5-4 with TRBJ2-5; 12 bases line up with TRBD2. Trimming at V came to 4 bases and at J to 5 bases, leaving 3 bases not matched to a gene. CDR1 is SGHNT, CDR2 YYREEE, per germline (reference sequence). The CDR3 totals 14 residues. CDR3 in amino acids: CASSPGLAGETQYF. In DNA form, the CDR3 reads TGTGCCAGCAGCCCCGGACTAGCGGGGGAGACCCAGTACTTC.

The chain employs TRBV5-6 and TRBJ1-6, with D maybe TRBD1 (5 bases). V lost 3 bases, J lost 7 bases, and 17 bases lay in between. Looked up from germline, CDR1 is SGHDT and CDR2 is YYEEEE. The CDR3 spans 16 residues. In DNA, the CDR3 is TGTGCCAGCAGCTGGGCCCCCAGGGTAGGGAATTCACCCCTCCACTTT. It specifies CASSWAPRVGNSPLHF.

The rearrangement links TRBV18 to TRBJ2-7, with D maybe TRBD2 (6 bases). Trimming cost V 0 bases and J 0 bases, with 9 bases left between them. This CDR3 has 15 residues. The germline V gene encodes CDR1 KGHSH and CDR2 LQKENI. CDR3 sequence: CASSPPGGTSYEQYF. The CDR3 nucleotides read TGTGCCAGCTCACCACCCGGGGGAACCTCCTACGAGCAGTACTTC.

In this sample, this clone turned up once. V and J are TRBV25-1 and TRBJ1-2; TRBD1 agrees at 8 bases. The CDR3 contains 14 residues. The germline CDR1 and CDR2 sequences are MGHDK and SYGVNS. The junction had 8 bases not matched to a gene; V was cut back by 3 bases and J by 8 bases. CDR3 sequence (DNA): TGTGCCAGCAGTGAGTGGCAGGGGGCGGAGGGCTACACCTTC. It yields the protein CASSEWQGAEGYTF.

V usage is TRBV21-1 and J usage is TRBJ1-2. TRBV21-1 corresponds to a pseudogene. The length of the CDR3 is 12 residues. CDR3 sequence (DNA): TGTGCCAGCAGCAAGCAAGGGAGAGGCTACACCTTC. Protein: CASSKQGRGYTF.

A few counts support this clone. CDR3 bases: TGTGCCAGCGGGCTGACAGGGGAAGGGGGCTACACCTTC. As protein: CASGLTGEGGYTF. The chain combines TRBV7-8 with TRBJ1-2, with TRBD1 identical over 8 bases. CDR3 length: 13 amino acids. V lost 8 bases to trimming and J lost 8 bases; unmatched junction nucleotides: 10. CDR1 is SGHVS, CDR2 FQNEAQ, per germline.

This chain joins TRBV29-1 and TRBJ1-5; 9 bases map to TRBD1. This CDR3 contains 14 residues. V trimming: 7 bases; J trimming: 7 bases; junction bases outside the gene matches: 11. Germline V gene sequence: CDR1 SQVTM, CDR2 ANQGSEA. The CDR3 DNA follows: TGCAGCGCCCTTTTGGGGGACAGGGACCAGCCCCAGCATTTT. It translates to CSALLGDRDQPQHF.

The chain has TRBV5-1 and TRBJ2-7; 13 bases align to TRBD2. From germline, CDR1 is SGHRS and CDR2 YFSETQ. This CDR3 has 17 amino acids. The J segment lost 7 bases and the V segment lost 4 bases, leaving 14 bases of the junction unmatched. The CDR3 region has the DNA TGCGCCAGCAGCGTTCCGGGACTAGCGGGATGGCCTGGTGAGCAGTACTTC. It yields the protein CASSVPGLAGWPGEQYF.

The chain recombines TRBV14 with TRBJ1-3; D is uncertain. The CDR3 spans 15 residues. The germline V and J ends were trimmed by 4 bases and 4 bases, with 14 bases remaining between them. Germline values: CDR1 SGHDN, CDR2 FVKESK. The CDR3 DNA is TGTGCCAGCAGCCGTCAGGCTAACTTCGGAAACACCATATATTTT. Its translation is CASSRQANFGNTIYF.

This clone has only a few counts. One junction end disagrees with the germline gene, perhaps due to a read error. The CDR3 is CASTPWEGGNGYPF. The CDR3 DNA reads as TGTGCCAGCACCCCGTGGGAGGGGGGCAATGGCTACCCCTTC. The rearrangement joins TRBV6-1 to TRBJ1-2; tentatively, D is TRBD1 (6 bases). Per germline, CDR1 MNHNS and CDR2 SASEGT. CDR3 length: 14 residues.

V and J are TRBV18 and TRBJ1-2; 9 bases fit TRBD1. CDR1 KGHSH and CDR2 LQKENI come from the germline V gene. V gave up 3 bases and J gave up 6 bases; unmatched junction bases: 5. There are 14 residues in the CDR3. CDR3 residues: CASSPRDRDNGYTF. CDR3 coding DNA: TGTGCCAGCTCACCGCGGGACAGGGATAATGGCTACACCTTC.